This record covers a single TCR beta chain. What it recognizes is unknown. This specimen comes from a study of shared clonotypes between healthy human individuals. Study outcomes and limitations: Among non-shared clonotypes, generation probabilities were lower than among those shared by all four donors.

The germline CDR1 and CDR2 sequences are MDHEN and SYDVKM. This CDR3 is 17 amino acids long. V lost 3 bases to trimming and J lost 2 bases, with 18 bases between them. Here immunoSEQ multiplex PCR was the method, and the copy in TCRdb shows in-frame clones only, minus some. The sample has under 650,000 clones, roughly 95% seen once; the top ten hold approximately 0.06%. The specimen was naive CD4+ T cells sorted from blood. Subset noted: CD45RA+ positively selected. This sequence was found in a woman aged 25 to 39 in good health. This sequence joins TRBV28 and TRBJ2-3; TRBD2 might be the D (6 bases). In nucleotides, the CDR3 is TGTGCCAGCAGTTTCACGTGGGGGAGGCGGAACACAGATACGCAGTATTTT. This translates into CASSFTWGRRNTDTQYF.